The 25 T cell receptor beta chains below were found in one sample sequenced in a study of naive and memory T cell subsets (dated by TCRdb to 2017 to 2019). General conclusions and limits of the study: Naive repertoires, especially CD8, contained a few larger clonotypes, possibly memory cells re-expressing CD45RA.

These TCRs are of unknown antigen specificity. Receptors were amplified or captured by UMI-ligation and nested PCR. These reads were obtained on an Illumina MiSeq. The beta constant-region primer consisted of an equimolar mixture of two oligonucleotides that together covered TRBC1 and TRBC2. The ligated cDNA went through four rounds of PCR with nested alpha and beta constant-region primers together with the SP2 primer. In TCRdb, the public reads were trimmed at Q25 with fastp and aligned with MiXCR, with productive beta chains retained. CDR3 protein sequences are deduplicated, and each keeps its most common genes and DNA. The sample table lists over 110,000 distinct CDR3 sequences, approximately 20% of them with a count of one. The top ten constitute about 0.63% of the sample. What was sequenced was naive CD8+ T cells from blood. Sample cell subset or site, as interpreted from the label and publication: naive T cells, CD45RA high CD27+. The source is a human donor in good health.

The chain is built from TRBV10-1 and TRBJ2-2, with a possible D match to TRBD1 (6 bases). Trimming took 10 bases from V and 0 from J, leaving 18 bases between them. The germline gives CDR1 WNHNN, CDR2 SYGVQD (reference sequence). The CDR3 loop spans 16 amino acids. Here the CDR3 DNA reads TGCGCCACCTCGCCGGAAAGGACAGCGAACACCGGGGAGCTGTTTTTT. Encoded protein: CATSPERTANTGELFF.

This clonotype was counted between two and nine times. The V and J genes are TRBV3-1 and TRBJ2-7; D is unclear. This CDR3 is 16 amino acids long. Germline lookup yields CDR1 LGHDT and CDR2 YNNKEL (reference sequence). Trimming took 0 bases from V and 3 from J, leaving 15 bases between them. As DNA, the CDR3 is TGTGCCAGCAGCCAAGATGTCGACTCGCCTATCTACGAGCAGTACTTC. Its protein is CASSQDVDSPIYEQYF.

This clonotype was detected only a few times. This rearrangement joins TRBV28 to TRBJ1-4, with TRBD1 matching over 7 bases. The ends lost 5 bases at V and 3 bases at J; junction bases unmatched: 6. This CDR3 has 15 amino acids. The germline V gene encodes CDR1 MDHEN and CDR2 SYDVKM. This chain's CDR3 is CASSAPGGANEKLFF. The CDR3, as DNA: TGTGCCAGCAGTGCACCAGGGGGGGCTAATGAAAAACTGTTTTTT.

In this sample, this clonotype turned up a few times. V gene TRBV6-2 or TRBV6-3 combines with J gene TRBJ2-7; 8 bases map to TRBD2. CDR3 length: 17 residues. Trimming removed 0 bases from V and 5 bases from J; junction bases left unmatched: 12. Per the germline V gene, CDR1 is MNHEY and CDR2 is SVGEGT. CDR3 nucleotide sequence: TGTGCCAGCAGTTACTCAACCAGCATCGGGAGGGCCCACGAGCAGTACTTC. This gives the protein CASSYSTSIGRAHEQYF.

The rearrangement joins TRBV2 to TRBJ2-2; 7 bases are a match to TRBD2. V shed 8 bases, J shed 6 bases, and the junction held 9 bases outside the gene matches. There are 14 residues in the CDR3. The germline V gene encodes CDR1 SNHLY and CDR2 FYNNEI. Here the CDR3 reads CASDERGDAGELFF. CDR3 nucleotide sequence: TGTGCCAGCGATGAGCGGGGAGACGCCGGGGAGCTGTTTTTT.

This clonotype came up a few times. The gene calls are TRBV20-1 and TRBJ2-7, with 16 bases matching TRBD2. This CDR3 region has 18 residues. CDR1 is DFQATT and CDR2 is SNEGSKA in the germline V gene (reference sequence). The J segment lost 0 bases and the V segment lost 0 bases, leaving 5 bases of the junction unmatched. CDR3 amino acids: CSARDLGLAGGGSYEQYF. DNA of the CDR3: TGCAGTGCTAGAGATCTGGGACTAGCGGGAGGGGGCTCCTACGAGCAGTACTTC.

This clonotype appeared a few times. The chain has TRBV9 and TRBJ1-1; TRBD1 might be the D (6 bases). Germline V gives CDR1 SGDLS, CDR2 YYNGEE. The germline V and J ends were trimmed by 3 bases and 4 bases, with 13 bases remaining between them. The CDR3 contains 14 residues. CDR3 sequence reads: CASSAEGVATEAFF. The CDR3, as DNA: TGTGCCAGCAGCGCCGAGGGGGTGGCCACTGAAGCTTTCTTT. Together with reference TRBV9 and TRBJ1-1, the CDR3 gives the full variable domain: DSGVTQTPKHLITATGQRVTLRCSPRSGDLSVYWYQQSLDQGLQFLIQYYNGEERAKGNILERFSAQQFPDLHSELNLSSLELGDSALYFCASSAEGVATEAFFGQGTRLTVV.

The chain joins TRBV10-2 to TRBJ1-1; 7 positions match TRBD1. This CDR3 spans 13 amino acids. Germline assignment: CDR1 WSHSY and CDR2 SAAADI. V was pared by 7 bases and J by 3 bases, with 5 bases of the junction left unmatched. CDR3 in amino acids: CASTRGLDTEAFF. CDR3 coding DNA: TGCGCCAGCACGAGGGGGCTGGACACTGAAGCTTTCTTT.

The rearrangement joins TRBV5-8 to TRBJ1-5, with 9 bases matching TRBD1. Per the germline V gene, CDR1 is SGHTS and CDR2 is YDEGEE. With 4 bases clipped from V and 6 bases from J, the junction kept 8 bases outside the gene matches. This CDR3 has 15 residues. This CDR3 reads CASSITGGGFQPQHF. The CDR3 bases are TGTGCCAGCAGCATTACAGGGGGCGGGTTTCAGCCCCAGCATTTT.

In this sample, this clonotype turned up a few times. J is TRBJ2-3 and V is TRBV12-3 or TRBV12-4; the D gene is possibly TRBD1 (5 bases). This CDR3 has 13 residues. V was clipped by 3 bases and J by 4 bases, with 8 bases between them. CDR3 in amino acids: CASSLIGADTQYF. In nucleotides, the CDR3 is TGTGCCAGCAGTTTGATAGGGGCAGATACGCAGTATTTT.

J is TRBJ1-1 and V is TRBV29-1; D gene ambiguous. V lost 5 bases and J 0 bases, leaving 4 bases between the germline ends. The length of the CDR3 is 11 residues. The V gene's germline CDR1 is SQVTM and CDR2 ANQGSEA. CDR3 amino acids: CSVYMNTEAFF. The CDR3 DNA reads as TGCAGCGTTTACATGAACACTGAAGCTTTCTTT.

This clonotype showed up just a few times. The J gene is TRBJ1-3, the V gene TRBV6-6, with D perhaps TRBD1 (6 bases). Germline V gene sequence: CDR1 MNHNY, CDR2 SVGAGI (reference sequence). The CDR3 is 18 residues long. The V end was cut by 0 bases, the J end by 4 bases, with 19 bases between. As DNA, the CDR3 is TGTGCCAGCAGTTACTCTTGGACAGTGAACGACTGGGGAAACACCATATATTTT. This encodes CASSYSWTVNDWGNTIYF.

The chain is built from TRBV28 and TRBJ2-7; maybe TRBD2 (6 bases). This CDR3 has 16 residues. Germline CDR1 MDHEN, CDR2 SYDVKM. Trimming shortened V by 5 bases and J by 1 base, and 18 bases separated the two germline ends. The CDR3 sequence: CASSPEGTDGSYEQYF. CDR3 sequence (DNA): TGTGCCAGCAGTCCGGAGGGTACGGATGGGTCCTACGAGCAGTACTTC.

This sequence joins TRBV19 and TRBJ2-2; D unresolved. The CDR3 has 10 amino acids. Looked up from germline, CDR1 is LNHDA and CDR2 is SQIVND (reference sequence). Deletions cut 8 bases from V and 7 bases from J, with 5 bases between. The CDR3 protein is CASGFGELFF. The CDR3 region has the DNA TGTGCCAGTGGCTTCGGGGAGCTGTTTTTT.

In this sample, this clonotype turned up a few times. The chain employs TRBV27 and TRBJ1-6; D uncertain. Germline CDR1 reads MNHEY; CDR2 reads SMNVEV (reference sequence). The V and J ends lost 2 bases and 6 bases respectively, with 8 bases between them. The length of the CDR3 is 14 residues. For the CDR3, the DNA is TGTGCCAGCAGTTTAAACGGCGTTAATTCACCCCTCCACTTT. Amino acids: CASSLNGVNSPLHF.

This chain uses TRBV28 with TRBJ2-7; D is undetermined. V was clipped by 5 bases and J by 5 bases, with 10 bases between them. This CDR3 has 12 amino acids. Germline V gene lookup returns CDR1 MDHEN and CDR2 SYDVKM. This CDR3 is CASSLDLDEQYF. Written as DNA, the CDR3 is TGTGCCAGCAGTCTGGATCTGGACGAGCAGTACTTC.

This clonotype has a handful of counts. J is TRBJ2-4 and V is TRBV11-2, with D possibly being TRBD2 (5 bases). Germline CDR1 and CDR2: SGHAT and FQNNGV. V was clipped by 1 base and J by 0 bases, with 19 bases between them. The CDR3 runs to 19 residues. The DNA of the CDR3 is TGTGCCAGCAGCTTAGGGCCGCTGGGAGCCGCCTTAGCCAAAAACATTCAGTACTTC. It encodes CASSLGPLGAALAKNIQYF.

The chain has TRBV12-3 or TRBV12-4 and TRBJ1-1, with TRBD1 matching over 9 bases. This CDR3 comprises 14 residues. V gave up 4 bases and J gave up 4 bases; unmatched junction bases: 4. The CDR3 here is CASSSTGGLTEAFF. The CDR3 nucleotides read TGTGCCAGCAGTTCAACAGGGGGCCTCACTGAAGCTTTCTTT.

J is TRBJ2-1 and V is TRBV19, with D perhaps given as TRBD1 or TRBD2 (6 bases each). The CDR3 has 15 residues. In germline, CDR1 is LNHDA, CDR2 SQIVND (reference sequence). The V gene lost 6 bases and the J gene lost 0 bases, with 12 bases spanning the gap. CDR3 sequence (DNA): TGTGCCAGTAGATGGGGGGCGAGCTCCTACAATGAGCAGTTCTTC. Protein sequence: CASRWGASSYNEQFF.

This clonotype was detected a few times. The chain employs TRBV10-1 and TRBJ2-7, with a weak D call TRBD1 (5 bases). Germline lookup yields CDR1 WNHNN and CDR2 SYGVQD (reference sequence). Trimming left V 0 bases short and J 3 bases short, with 6 bases between. The CDR3 is 13 residues long. CDR3 coding DNA: TGCGCCAGCAGTGAGTCCGACAGCTACGAGCAGTACTTC. Translating it yields CASSESDSYEQYF.

This clonotype was counted between two and nine times. CDR3 in DNA: TGTGCCAGCGGACATAGCGGGGGATACAATGAGCAGTTCTTC. This encodes CASGHSGGYNEQFF. This rearrangement joins TRBV6-5 to TRBJ2-1, with 9 bases that match TRBD2. The V and J ends lost 8 bases and 4 bases, in that order; junction bases with no gene match: 6. The CDR3 is 14 amino acids. CDR1 and CDR2 from the germline V gene are MNHEY and SVGAGI.

This clonotype has just a few counts. This CDR3 is CAISDWGRRAEAFF. In nucleotides, the CDR3 is TGTGCCATCAGTGATTGGGGGAGGAGGGCTGAAGCTTTCTTT. The rearrangement uses TRBV10-3 and TRBJ1-1; possible D gene TRBD1, 5 bases. The CDR3 is 14 residues long. V was clipped by 3 bases and J by 6 bases, with 14 bases between them. From germline, CDR1 is ENHRY and CDR2 SYGVKD.

The V gene is TRBV15, the J gene TRBJ2-7; D unresolved. The CDR3 length is 14 residues. Trimming pared 1 base from V and 2 bases from J, leaving 9 bases between. CDR1 is LNHNV and CDR2 is YYDKDF in the germline V gene (reference sequence). Here the CDR3 DNA reads TGTGCCACCAGCAGAGCGGGCAGGACCTACGAGCAGTACTTC. It translates to CATSRAGRTYEQYF.

V gene TRBV14 combines with J gene TRBJ2-1, with 9 nucleotides matching TRBD2. CDR1 is SGHDN and CDR2 is FVKESK in the germline V gene. CDR3 size: 13 residues. V lost 2 bases, J lost 8 bases, and 1 base stayed unmatched. The CDR3 protein is CASSQLAGDEQFF. The CDR3 nucleotides are TGTGCCAGCAGCCAATTAGCGGGAGATGAGCAGTTCTTC.

In its sample, this clonotype was seen a few times. The chain recombines TRBV4-3 with TRBJ2-1, with 14 bases aligning to TRBD2. Trimming removed 2 bases from V and 5 bases from J; junction bases left unmatched: 2. The CDR3 extends over 16 amino acids. CDR1 is LGHNA and CDR2 is YSLEER in the germline V gene. CDR3 protein: CASSQWGLAGDNEQFF. CDR3 nucleotides: TGCGCCAGCAGCCAATGGGGACTAGCGGGAGACAATGAGCAGTTCTTC.